This T cell receptor (beta chain) stems from a study of T cell responses to AZD1222 COVID-19 vaccine. Study-level points and caveats: Among those given AZD1222, only six or seven were seropositive at baseline.

The CDR3 covers 17 residues. The ends lost 5 bases at V and 8 bases at J; junction bases unmatched: 15. CDR1 is MNHEY and CDR2 is SMNVEV in the germline V gene (reference sequence). A remark on this clone: Its antigen is not identified.

Method: immunoSEQ multiplex PCR; TCRdb's copy keeps in-frame clones and lacks some. The sample holds about 59,000 clones; more than 65% are singletons and the top ten take roughly 20%. The sample consisted of peripheral blood, taken on day 0 of AZD1222 vaccination. This receptor was identified in an adult in good health. The chain is built from TRBV27 and TRBJ2-2, with 9 bases identical to TRBD1. This chain's CDR3 is CASSPSLGQGLAGELFF. The CDR3 coding sequence is TGTGCCAGCAGTCCGAGTCTGGGACAGGGTTTAGCTGGGGAGCTGTTTTTT.